This T cell receptor beta chain was recorded in a study of cytomegalovirus exposure and HLA in healthy donors. The PCR ran on 60 Vbeta and 13 Jbeta primers. Some clones are missing from TCRdb's copy, which holds only in-frame ones; the method was immunoSEQ multiplex PCR. The table has more than 140,000 clones, 75% seen once. V gave up 10 bases and J gave up 7 bases; unmatched junction bases: 16. The CDR3 extends over 15 amino acids. The germline gives CDR1 ENHRY, CDR2 SYGVKD. In the case of this clone: What it recognizes is unknown.

General observations from the study: The study dropped some indistinguishable V segments, TRBV6-2 and TRBV6-3 among them.

The material sequenced was PBMCs. The TCR sequence derives from a man aged 40-50 years in good health and CMV-seronegative. The gene calls are TRBV10-3 and TRBJ1-1, with 9 bases matching TRBD1. This CDR3 reads CATTGTGKISGEAFF. CDR3 nucleotides: TGTGCCACCACCGGGACAGGGAAGATATCGGGTGAAGCTTTCTTT.